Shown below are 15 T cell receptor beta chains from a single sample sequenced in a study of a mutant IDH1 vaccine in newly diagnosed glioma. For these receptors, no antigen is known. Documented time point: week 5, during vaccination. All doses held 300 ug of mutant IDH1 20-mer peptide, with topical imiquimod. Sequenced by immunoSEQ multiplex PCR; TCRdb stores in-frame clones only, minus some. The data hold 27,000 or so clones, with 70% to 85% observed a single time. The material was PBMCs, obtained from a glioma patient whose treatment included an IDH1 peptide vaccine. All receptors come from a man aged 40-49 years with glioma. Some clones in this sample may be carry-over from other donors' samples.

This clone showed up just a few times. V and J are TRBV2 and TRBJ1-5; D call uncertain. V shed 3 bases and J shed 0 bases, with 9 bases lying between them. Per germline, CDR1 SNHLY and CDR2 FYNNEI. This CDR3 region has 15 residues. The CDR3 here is CASSDEEYSNQPQHF. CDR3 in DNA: TGTGCCAGCAGTGATGAGGAATATAGCAATCAGCCCCAGCATTTT.

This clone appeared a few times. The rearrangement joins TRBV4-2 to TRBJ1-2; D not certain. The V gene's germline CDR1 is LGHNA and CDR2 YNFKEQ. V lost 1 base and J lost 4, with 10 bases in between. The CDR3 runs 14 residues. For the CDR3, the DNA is TGTGCCAGCAGCCAAGCCGACGCAATCTATGGCTACACCTTC. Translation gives CASSQADAIYGYTF.

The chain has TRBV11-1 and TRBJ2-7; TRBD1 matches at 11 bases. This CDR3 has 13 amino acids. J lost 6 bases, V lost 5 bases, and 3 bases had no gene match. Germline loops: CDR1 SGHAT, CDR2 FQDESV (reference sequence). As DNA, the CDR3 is TGTGCCAGCAGCCGGGACAGGGGGAGCGAGCAGTACTTC. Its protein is CASSRDRGSEQYF.

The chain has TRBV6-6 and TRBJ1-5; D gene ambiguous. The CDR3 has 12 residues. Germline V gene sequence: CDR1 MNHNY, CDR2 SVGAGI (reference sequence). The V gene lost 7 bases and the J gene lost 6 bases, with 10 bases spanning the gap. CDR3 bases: TGTGCCAGCAACCCTCGCGGTCAGCCCCAGCATTTT. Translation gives CASNPRGQPQHF.

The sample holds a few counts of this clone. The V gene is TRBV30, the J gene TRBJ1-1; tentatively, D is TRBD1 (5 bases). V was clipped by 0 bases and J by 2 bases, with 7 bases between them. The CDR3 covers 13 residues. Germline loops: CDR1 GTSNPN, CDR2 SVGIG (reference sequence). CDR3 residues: CAWSVQGNTEAFF. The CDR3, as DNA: TGTGCCTGGAGTGTCCAGGGAAACACTGAAGCTTTCTTT. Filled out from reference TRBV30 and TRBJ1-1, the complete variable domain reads SQTIHQWPATLVQPVGSPLSLECTVEGTSNPNLYWYRQAAGRGLQLLFYSVGIGQISSEVPQNLSASRPQDRQFILSSKKLLLSDSGFYLCAWSVQGNTEAFFGQGTRLTVV.

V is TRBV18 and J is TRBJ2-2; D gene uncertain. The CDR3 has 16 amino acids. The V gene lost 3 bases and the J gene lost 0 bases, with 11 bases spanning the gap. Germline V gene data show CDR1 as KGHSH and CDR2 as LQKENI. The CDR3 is CASSPWLYANTGELFF. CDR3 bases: TGTGCCAGCTCACCCTGGCTCTACGCGAACACCGGGGAGCTGTTTTTT.

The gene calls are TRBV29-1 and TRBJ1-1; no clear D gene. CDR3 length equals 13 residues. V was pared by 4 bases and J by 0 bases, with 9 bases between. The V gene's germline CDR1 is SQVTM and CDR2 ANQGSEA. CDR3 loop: CSVADGLNTEAFF. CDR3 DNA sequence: TGCAGCGTTGCAGACGGGTTGAACACTGAAGCTTTCTTT.

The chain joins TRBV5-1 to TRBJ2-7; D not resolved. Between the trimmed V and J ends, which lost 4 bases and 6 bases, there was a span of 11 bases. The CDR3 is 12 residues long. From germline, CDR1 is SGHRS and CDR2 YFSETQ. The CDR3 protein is CASSPGSGEQYF. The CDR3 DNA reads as TGCGCCAGCAGCCCGGGCAGTGGCGAGCAGTACTTC.

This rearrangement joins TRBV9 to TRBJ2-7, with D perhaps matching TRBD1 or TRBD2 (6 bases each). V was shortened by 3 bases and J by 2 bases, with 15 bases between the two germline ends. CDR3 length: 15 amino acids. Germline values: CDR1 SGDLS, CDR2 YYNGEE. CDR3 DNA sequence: TGTGCCAGCAGCGGGCCTGGGGGGCCCGCCTACGAGCAGTACTTC. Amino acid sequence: CASSGPGGPAYEQYF.

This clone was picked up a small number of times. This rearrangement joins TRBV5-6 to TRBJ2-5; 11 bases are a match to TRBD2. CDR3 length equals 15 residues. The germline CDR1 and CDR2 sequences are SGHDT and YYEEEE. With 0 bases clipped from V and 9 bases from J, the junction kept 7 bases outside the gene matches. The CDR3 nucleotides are TGTGCCAGCAGCTTGGTGTCTAGCGGGGGGTTACCCCAGTACTTC. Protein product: CASSLVSSGGLPQYF.

The CDR3: CASSLISPNTEAFF. The CDR3 DNA sequence: TGCGCCAGCAGCTTGATCTCGCCGAACACTGAAGCTTTCTTT. The V call is TRBV5-1, the J call TRBJ1-1; D unresolved. Trimming removed 1 base at V and 1 base at J, with 8 bases between. CDR1 and CDR2 from the germline V gene are SGHRS and YFSETQ. CDR3 length: 14 amino acids.

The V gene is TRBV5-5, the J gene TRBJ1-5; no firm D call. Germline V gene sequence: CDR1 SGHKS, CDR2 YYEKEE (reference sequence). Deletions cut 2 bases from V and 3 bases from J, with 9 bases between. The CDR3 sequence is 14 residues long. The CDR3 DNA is TGTGCCAGCAGCTTAACGTCTGACAATCAGCCCCAGCATTTT. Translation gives CASSLTSDNQPQHF.

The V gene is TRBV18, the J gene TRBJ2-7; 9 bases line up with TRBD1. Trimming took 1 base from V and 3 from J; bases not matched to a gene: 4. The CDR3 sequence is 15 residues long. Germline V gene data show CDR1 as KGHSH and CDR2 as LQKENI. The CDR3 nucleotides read TGTGCCAGCTCACCACTGCTGGGACAGGGCTACGAGCAGTACTTC. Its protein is CASSPLLGQGYEQYF.

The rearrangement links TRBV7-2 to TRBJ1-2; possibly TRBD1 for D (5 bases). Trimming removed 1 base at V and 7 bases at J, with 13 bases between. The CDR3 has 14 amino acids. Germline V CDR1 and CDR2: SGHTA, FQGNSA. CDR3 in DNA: TGTGCCAGCAGCTTAGACAGGTGGTCGGTTGGCTACACCTTC. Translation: CASSLDRWSVGYTF.

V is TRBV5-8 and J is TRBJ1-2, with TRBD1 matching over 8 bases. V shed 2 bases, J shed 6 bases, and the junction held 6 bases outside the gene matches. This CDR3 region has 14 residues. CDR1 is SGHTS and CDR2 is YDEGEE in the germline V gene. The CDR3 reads CASSFPYRGNGYTF. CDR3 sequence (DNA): TGTGCCAGCAGCTTTCCTTACAGGGGGAATGGCTACACCTTC.